A selection of T cell receptor beta chains follows, all from one sample in a study of blood T cell repertoires in COVID-19. Clones were read by immunoSEQ multiplex PCR, and TCRdb kept only the in-frame ones, dropping some. The sample has fewer than 200,000 clones; roughly 90% are singletons. Sequenced: peripheral blood. Every receptor here comes from a man aged 18 to 30 with COVID-19, enrolled during active disease. The CDR3 runs from the conserved cysteine through the conserved F or W. Fields, in order: CDR3 DNA, CDR3 protein, J gene, V gene, clone size, D gene, CDR3 length. A D gene is named only where the DNA matches it firmly. Only part of the rows carry a size: once, few, many, or a class if the clone is expanded.

TGTGCCAGCAGTTACCCCCTGGTGGTGCAGGGGGGAGGCTACGAGCAGTACTTC,CASSYPLVVQGGGYEQYF,TRBJ2-7,TRBV6-2/TRBV6-3,few,.,18
TGTGCCAGTACCAGTAAGGGCGCGGGGAACACTGAAGCTTTCTTT,CASTSKGAGNTEAFF,TRBJ1-1,TRBV19,.,.,15
TGCGCCAGCAGCCCGCTGGACAGGGCGGGCTATGGCTACACCTTC,CASSPLDRAGYGYTF,TRBJ1-2,TRBV5-1,.,TRBD1,15
TGTGCCAGCAGTCTCCCGGGACAGGGGCCCTATGGCTACACCTTC,CASSLPGQGPYGYTF,TRBJ1-2,TRBV27,.,TRBD1,15
TGTGCCAGCAGCTTGACAGGTCTCCGTTATGGCTACACCTTC,CASSLTGLRYGYTF,TRBJ1-2,TRBV11-2,.,.,14
TGCAGCGTTCAAGGGACAGGGGCGGGTACTGAAGCTTTCTTT,CSVQGTGAGTEAFF,TRBJ1-1,TRBV29-1,.,TRBD1,14
TGTGCCAGCACCGGGACTAGCGTTTACAATGAGCAGTTCTTC,CASTGTSVYNEQFF,TRBJ2-1,TRBV13,.,TRBD2,14
TGTGCCAGCAGCGTAGATGGGACAGGGGTATACAATGAGCAGTTCTTC,CASSVDGTGVYNEQFF,TRBJ2-1,TRBV9,once,TRBD1,16
TGTGCCAGCAGCTTAGCCGGGACTGGGACTGGCGGGGAGCTGTTTTTT,CASSLAGTGTGGELFF,TRBJ2-2,TRBV7-9,.,.,16
TGTGCCAGCAGTTTTAGCGGACCCTACAATGAGCAGTTCTTC,CASSFSGPYNEQFF,TRBJ2-1,TRBV27,.,.,14
TGTGCCAGCAGCCCGAGGACAGGGACCTCCTACAATGAGCAGTTCTTC,CASSPRTGTSYNEQFF,TRBJ2-1,TRBV9,.,TRBD1,16
TGTGCCACCAGTAGCGGGAGAGTTGGGAATGAGCAGTTCTTC,CATSSGRVGNEQFF,TRBJ2-1,TRBV24-1,.,TRBD2,14
TGTGCCAGCAGCGGCTCGGGACTGGGGAACAATGAGCAGTTCTTC,CASSGSGLGNNEQFF,TRBJ2-1,TRBV9,.,.,15
TGTGCCAGTAGTAATCGGGGGGGTACCTACGAGCAGTACTTC,CASSNRGGTYEQYF,TRBJ2-7,TRBV19,.,TRBD2,14
TGTGCCTGGAGAGCGGGAGGTAGGGAAAAACTGTTTTTT,CAWRAGGREKLFF,TRBJ1-4,TRBV30,.,.,13
TGTGCCAGCAGCTTAGGGGGCTACAGCAATCAGCCCCAGCATTTT,CASSLGGYSNQPQHF,TRBJ1-5,TRBV7-2,.,.,15
TGTGCCAGCAGACACGACAGTTACGAGCAGTACTTC,CASRHDSYEQYF,TRBJ2-7,TRBV6-6,.,.,12
TGTGCCAGCAGCTACTCTCCTAGGAAGGGGTATGAGCAGTTCTTC,CASSYSPRKGYEQFF,TRBJ2-1,TRBV7-2,.,.,15
TGTGCCACCAGTGGGGGCAGGGGGCAGGGGCAGTACTTC,CATSGGRGQGQYF,TRBJ2-7,TRBV24-1,.,TRBD1,13
TGCGCCAGCAGCGTAGGCCGGGGGGTGCAGTACTTC,CASSVGRGVQYF,TRBJ2-7,TRBV9,.,TRBD2,12
TGTGCCAGCAGTGAACGGACAGGGATTCATCAGCCCCAGCATTTT,CASSERTGIHQPQHF,TRBJ1-5,TRBV28,.,TRBD1,15
TGCGCCTTAGGGGCAGAGAACACCGGGGAGCTGTTTTTT,CALGAENTGELFF,TRBJ2-2,TRBV28,.,.,13
TGTGCCAGCAGTTACTACACAGGGGGGAGCTACGAGCAGTACTTC,CASSYYTGGSYEQYF,TRBJ2-7,TRBV6-5,.,TRBD1,15
TGTGCCACCAGTGATCCTGGGGGGACGCAGTTCTTC,CATSDPGGTQFF,TRBJ2-1,TRBV24-1,.,.,12
TGCAGCGTCCCAATATCAGGGGTTGGCTACACCTTC,CSVPISGVGYTF,TRBJ1-2,TRBV29-1,.,.,12
TGCAGCGTCGTTAAATGGGGACTAGCGGACTACAATGAGCAGTTCTTC,CSVVKWGLADYNEQFF,TRBJ2-1,TRBV29-1,.,TRBD2,16
TGTGCCAGCAGCCAAGTAGGAAGGCCTACCGGGGGCAATGAGCAGTTCTTC,CASSQVGRPTGGNEQFF,TRBJ2-1,TRBV4-2,.,.,17